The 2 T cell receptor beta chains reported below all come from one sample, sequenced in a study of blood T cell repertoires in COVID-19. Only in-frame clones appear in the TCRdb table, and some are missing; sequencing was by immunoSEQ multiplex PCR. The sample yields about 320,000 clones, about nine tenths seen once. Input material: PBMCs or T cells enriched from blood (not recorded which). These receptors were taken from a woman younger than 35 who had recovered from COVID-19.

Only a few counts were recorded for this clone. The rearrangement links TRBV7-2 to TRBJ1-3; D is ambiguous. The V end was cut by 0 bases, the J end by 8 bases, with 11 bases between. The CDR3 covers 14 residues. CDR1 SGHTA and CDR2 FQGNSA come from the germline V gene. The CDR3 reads CASSLAGSLDTIYF. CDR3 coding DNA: TGTGCCAGCAGCTTAGCTGGTAGTCTAGACACCATATATTTT.

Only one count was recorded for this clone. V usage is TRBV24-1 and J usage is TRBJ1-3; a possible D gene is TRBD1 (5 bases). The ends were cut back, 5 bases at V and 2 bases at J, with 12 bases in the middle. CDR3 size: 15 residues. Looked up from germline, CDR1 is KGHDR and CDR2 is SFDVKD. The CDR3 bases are TGTGCCACCAGTGCCTTGAGCAGGGCTGGAAACACCATATATTTT. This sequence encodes CATSALSRAGNTIYF.